One and the same sample provided the 24 T cell receptor beta chains below, sequenced in a study of CD8+ T cells in alopecia areata. Reverse transcribed after extraction, RNA yielded cDNA as the sequencing template. Method: immunoSEQ multiplex PCR; TCRdb's copy keeps in-frame clones and lacks some. The sample shows around 12,000 clones, approximately 71% of them seen only once. Treatment in this sample: oral pan-JAK inhibitor, 5-10 mg twice daily. Peripheral blood, together with lesional scalp punch biopsies, was collected from alopecia areata patients. Sequencing was performed on skin, taken at week 4, from a patient treated with tofacitinib. These receptors came from a human donor with alopecia areata.

This clone was recorded a few times. The V gene is TRBV30, the J gene TRBJ2-7, with D tentatively TRBD1 or TRBD2 (5 bases each). Germline values: CDR1 GTSNPN, CDR2 SVGIG (reference sequence). The CDR3 consists of 15 residues. V gave up 1 base and J gave up 1 base, with 14 bases separating them. The CDR3 is CAWSAPGTASYEQYF. The CDR3 DNA follows: TGTGCCTGGAGTGCTCCCGGGACCGCATCCTACGAGCAGTACTTC.

The gene calls are TRBV14 and TRBJ1-2; D not resolved. Trimming took 3 bases from V and 4 from J, leaving 9 bases between them. Germline-derived CDR1 and CDR2 are SGHDN and FVKESK. This CDR3 has 13 residues. The CDR3 loop is CASSQGSIYGYTF. The CDR3 nucleotides are TGTGCCAGCAGCCAGGGTAGTATCTATGGCTACACCTTC.

This clone was found a few times. The rearrangement joins TRBV10-3 to TRBJ2-3, with 10 bases identical to TRBD2. Unmatched junction bases numbered 8, after V lost 3 bases and J lost 2 bases. CDR3 length equals 17 residues. Germline CDR1 reads ENHRY; CDR2 reads SYGVKD. The CDR3 here is CAISDPGTSVLTDTQYF. The CDR3 DNA reads TGTGCCATCAGTGACCCCGGGACTAGCGTCCTCACAGATACGCAGTATTTT.

The chain has TRBV7-6 and TRBJ1-5, with D uncertain. Germline CDR1 reads SGHVS; CDR2 reads FNYEAQ. Trimming took 2 bases from V and 6 from J, leaving 8 bases between them. The CDR3 is made up of 13 amino acids. For the CDR3, the DNA is TGTGCCAGCAGCTTATCGGAGGCTCAGCCCCAGCATTTT. It encodes CASSLSEAQPQHF.

This sequence joins TRBV21-1 and TRBJ1-5. TRBV21-1 is listed as a pseudogene. The CDR3 totals 17 residues. In DNA, the CDR3 is TGTGCCAGCAGGTCCGGTGTAGCTACATGGCATCATCAGCCCCAGCATTTT. Its protein product is CASRSGVATWHHQPQHF.

The chain uses TRBV6-1 and TRBJ2-7; D is ambiguous. V was clipped by 7 bases and J by 3 bases, with 4 bases between them. CDR3 size: 10 residues. CDR1 and CDR2 (germline): MNHNS, SASEGT. CDR3 coding DNA: TGTGCCAGCAACCACTACGAGCAGTACTTC. The encoded protein is CASNHYEQYF.

The J gene is TRBJ1-2, the V gene TRBV7-9, with D maybe TRBD1 (5 bases). V lost 1 base, J lost 3 bases, and 15 bases lay in between. CDR3 length: 16 amino acids. CDR1 and CDR2 from the germline V gene are SEHNR and FQNEAQ (reference sequence). CDR3 nucleotide sequence: TGTGCCAGCAGCTTAGGTGGGGCGAAAAGATACTATGGCTACACCTTC. Residues: CASSLGGAKRYYGYTF.

The chain combines TRBV4-3 with TRBJ2-7; D gene unclear. Germline CDR1 LGHNA, CDR2 YSLEER. The length of the CDR3 is 14 residues. V was trimmed by 1 base and J by 0 bases, leaving 7 bases between them. CDR3 in amino acids: CASSQAESSYEQYF. The CDR3 bases are TGCGCCAGCAGCCAAGCAGAAAGCTCCTACGAGCAGTACTTC.

CDR3 bases: TGCGCCAGCAGTTTTCAAGGGCGCAATGAGCAGTTCTTC. Translation gives CASSFQGRNEQFF. The rearrangement uses TRBV5-1 and TRBJ2-1; D gene uncertain. This CDR3 has 13 amino acids. The germline V and J ends were trimmed by 5 bases and 6 bases, with 12 bases remaining between them. Germline V lookup: CDR1 SGHRS, CDR2 YFSETQ. Together with reference TRBV5-1 and TRBJ2-1, the CDR3 gives the full variable domain: KAGVTQTPRYLIKTRGQQVTLSCSPISGHRSVSWYQQTPGQGLQFLFEYFSETQRNKGNFPGRFSGRQFSNSRSEMNVSTLELGDSALYLCASSFQGRNEQFFGPGTRLTVL.

DNA of the CDR3: TGTGCCAGCAGCGCCCGGACAGGTTCACCCTACGAGCAGTACTTC. Protein: CASSARTGSPYEQYF. The V gene is TRBV6-5, the J gene TRBJ2-7; TRBD1 agrees at 7 bases. The germline gives CDR1 MNHEY, CDR2 SVGAGI. The CDR3 has 15 residues. Losses at the gene ends were 6 bases for V and 2 bases for J; bases not matched to a gene: 10.

This sequence joins TRBV5-1 and TRBJ1-2; D gene ambiguous. The CDR3 runs 15 residues. Deletions cut 0 bases from V and 0 bases from J, with 9 bases between. Germline assignment: CDR1 SGHRS and CDR2 YFSETQ. CDR3 sequence: CASSLVSSSNYGYTF. CDR3 in DNA: TGCGCCAGCAGCTTGGTTAGCAGTTCTAACTATGGCTACACCTTC.

This chain uses TRBV4-1 with TRBJ2-6; D unresolved. Trimming took off 2 bases at V and 2 bases at J, with 16 bases between the two ends. From germline, CDR1 is MGHRA and CDR2 YSYEKL. This CDR3 region has 18 residues. The CDR3 coding sequence is TGCGCCAGCAGCCAAACCCCAAGCTCCCCAGCTGGGGCCAACGTCCTGACTTTC. It encodes CASSQTPSSPAGANVLTF.

This rearrangement joins TRBV5-4 to TRBJ2-3; 7 nucleotides align to TRBD2. The junction had 10 bases not matched to a gene; V was cut back by 4 bases and J by 2 bases. CDR1 and CDR2 (germline): SGHNT, YYREEE (reference sequence). The CDR3 extends over 16 amino acids. The CDR3 sequence is CASSRGRAGLTDTQYF. In DNA form, the CDR3 reads TGTGCCAGCAGCCGAGGGCGAGCGGGGCTCACAGATACGCAGTATTTT.

The chain recombines TRBV28 with TRBJ1-1, with 7 bases that match TRBD1. The germline gives CDR1 MDHEN, CDR2 SYDVKM. The CDR3 covers 16 residues. V lost 5 bases and J lost 8; bases outside the gene matches: 17. The CDR3 loop is CASSPLTGTVGGEAFF. CDR3 coding DNA: TGTGCCAGCAGTCCTCTGACTGGGACAGTCGGGGGAGAAGCTTTCTTT.

In this sample, this clone turned up a few times. The chain employs TRBV2 and TRBJ2-5; TRBD1 matches 9 bases. The CDR3 is 14 amino acids. Germline-derived CDR1 and CDR2 are SNHLY and FYNNEI. Trimming removed 6 bases from V and 2 bases from J; junction bases left unmatched: 4. The CDR3 is CASRKQGAQETQYF. CDR3 DNA: TGTGCCAGCAGAAAACAGGGGGCTCAAGAGACCCAGTACTTC.

The chain uses TRBV7-3 and TRBJ1-2; TRBD1 agrees at 10 bases. J lost 8 bases, V lost 5 bases, and 5 bases had no gene match. Per the germline V gene, CDR1 is SGHTA and CDR2 is FQGTGA. The CDR3 length is 13 residues. The CDR3 sequence is CASSVGQGEGYTF. DNA of the CDR3: TGTGCCAGCAGCGTTGGACAGGGGGAGGGCTACACCTTC.

This chain connects TRBV25-1 to TRBJ1-3, with 12 positions matching TRBD1. The CDR3 is 17 amino acids. J gave up 7 bases and V 5 bases, and 12 bases lay outside the gene matches. From germline, CDR1 is MGHDK and CDR2 SYGVNS. CDR3 residues: CASSSDGGTGGANTIYF. Here the CDR3 DNA reads TGTGCCAGCAGTTCCGATGGCGGGACAGGGGGCGCGAACACCATATATTTT.

The chain joins TRBV4-2 to TRBJ1-6, with 7 nucleotides matching TRBD1. Germline V gives CDR1 LGHNA, CDR2 YNFKEQ. The ends lost 4 bases at V and 0 bases at J; junction bases unmatched: 9. This CDR3 has 18 residues. The CDR3 reads CASSLSAGGSSYNSPLHF. CDR3 nucleotides: TGTGCCAGCAGCCTATCAGCAGGGGGGAGCTCCTATAATTCACCCCTCCACTTT.

This chain joins TRBV6-5 and TRBJ1-5; TRBD1 might be the D (6 bases). Trimming pared 4 bases from V and 7 bases from J, leaving 20 bases between. Germline V gene lookup returns CDR1 MNHEY and CDR2 SVGAGI. The CDR3 runs 16 residues. CDR3 amino acids: CASSSRLTGLRQPQHF. DNA for the CDR3: TGTGCCAGCAGTTCCCGGCTCACAGGGTTAAGACAGCCCCAGCATTTT.

The chain combines TRBV6-5 with TRBJ2-2, with 8 bases that match TRBD2. The germline V gene encodes CDR1 MNHEY and CDR2 SVGAGI. Unmatched junction bases numbered 4, after V lost 6 bases and J lost 7 bases. The CDR3 loop spans 13 amino acids. CDR3 sequence reads: CASSGLADGELFF. CDR3 DNA sequence: TGTGCCAGCAGCGGACTAGCTGACGGGGAGCTGTTTTTT.

J is TRBJ2-2 and V is TRBV6-6; 7 bases fit TRBD1. Trimming removed 8 bases from V and 3 bases from J; junction bases left unmatched: 9. Germline V lookup: CDR1 MNHNY, CDR2 SVGAGI (reference sequence). The CDR3 runs 15 residues. The CDR3 spells CASQTTGLYTGELFF. In nucleotides, the CDR3 is TGTGCCAGCCAGACGACAGGGCTGTACACCGGGGAGCTGTTTTTT.

This clone was observed a single time. V and J are TRBV11-2 and TRBJ2-2; a weak D match, TRBD1 (5 bases). The CDR3 covers 17 residues. The germline V gene has CDR1 SGHAT and CDR2 FQNNGV. Trimming took off 5 bases at V and 4 bases at J, with 20 bases between the two ends. The CDR3 loop is CASSRSPGIEPTGELFF. The CDR3 DNA sequence: TGTGCCAGCAGCCGGAGCCCAGGGATTGAGCCCACCGGGGAGCTGTTTTTT.

The chain is built from TRBV7-2 and TRBJ2-6; D is ambiguous. CDR3 length equals 13 residues. Germline CDR1 SGHTA, CDR2 FQGNSA. The V end was cut by 3 bases, the J end by 1 base, with 1 base between. The DNA of the CDR3 is TGTGCCAGCAGCTTTTCTGGGGCCAACGTCCTGACTTTC. It codes for CASSFSGANVLTF.

The chain recombines TRBV4-3 with TRBJ2-2, with TRBD2 matching 8 bases. The length of the CDR3 is 18 residues. CDR1 is LGHNA and CDR2 is YSLEER in the germline V gene. V lost 4 bases to trimming and J lost 0 bases; unmatched junction nucleotides: 10. CDR3 sequence: CASSLGAGGYANTGELFF. The CDR3 DNA follows: TGCGCCAGCAGCCTGGGGGCGGGGGGCTACGCGAACACCGGGGAGCTGTTTTTT.